This note documents a single TCR beta chain sequence. Sequencing used immunoSEQ multiplex PCR; TCRdb keeps in-frame clones, though not all of them. The table includes some 180,000 clones, approximately 80% detected once. The sample comes from a study of blood T cell repertoires in COVID-19. The receptor was derived from a man aged 55 to 70 who had been exposed to COVID-19. The sequenced sample consisted of PBMCs or T cells enriched from blood (not recorded which).

The DNA of the CDR3 is TGTGCCAGCAGCTTGGAGGGGCAAGAGACCCAGTACTTC. Its protein product is CASSLEGQETQYF. The chain has TRBV5-5 and TRBJ2-5; perhaps TRBD1 as D (5 bases). The CDR3 is made up of 13 amino acids. With 0 bases removed from V and 2 bases from J, the gap between germline ends came to 5 bases. Germline CDR1 reads SGHKS; CDR2 reads YYEKEE (reference sequence).